The 21 T cell receptor beta chains listed next were all sequenced from one sample in a study of Ad26.COV2.S vaccination and SARS-CoV-2 variants. Treatment here: some 19 received Ad26.COV2.S at low or high dose, single or two shots; roughly five received placebo; per-sample allocation not given. It was on day 63 after the first vaccine or placebo injection that samples were taken. Sequencing was performed with immunoSEQ multiplex PCR; in TCRdb, only in-frame clones are kept and a portion is missing. The sample contains roughly 680,000 clones, roughly 90% of which appear only once. The material sequenced was peripheral blood, taken in a trial of Ad26.COV2.S vaccine versus placebo. These receptors originate from a person aged 18 to 59 who received the Ad26.COV2.S COVID-19 vaccine or a placebo.

The chain uses TRBV30 and TRBJ1-2; no definite D call. This CDR3 contains 12 residues. Germline V CDR1 and CDR2: GTSNPN, SVGIG (reference sequence). Trimming cost V 0 bases and J 6 bases, with 8 bases left between them. Here the CDR3 reads CAWSVLGNGYTF. In DNA form, the CDR3 reads TGTGCCTGGAGTGTCCTGGGGAATGGCTACACCTTC.

This chain links TRBV30 with TRBJ1-6, with 8 bases aligning to TRBD1. Germline-derived CDR1 and CDR2 are GTSNPN and SVGIG (reference sequence). V was pared by 3 bases and J by 2 bases, with 6 bases of the junction left unmatched. This CDR3 contains 16 residues. CDR3 nucleotide sequence: TGTGCCTGGAGGCCTACAGGGGGAGCCTATAATTCACCCCTCCACTTT. It translates to CAWRPTGGAYNSPLHF.

This clone was found a few times. This rearrangement joins TRBV6-4 to TRBJ1-1; perhaps TRBD1 as D (6 bases). CDR3 size: 13 residues. The ends were cut back, 5 bases at V and 3 bases at J, with 10 bases in the middle. Germline V gives CDR1 MRHNA, CDR2 SNTAGT. The CDR3, as DNA: TGTGCCAGCAGTAGGGACATCCACACTGAAGCTTTCTTT. Residues: CASSRDIHTEAFF.

The chain couples TRBV28 to TRBJ1-1; tentative D call: TRBD1 (6 bases). CDR1 is MDHEN and CDR2 is SYDVKM in the germline V gene. The V gene lost 7 bases and the J gene lost 4 bases, with 16 bases spanning the gap. This CDR3 is built from 14 residues. CDR3 in DNA: TGTGCCAGCATGGGTGGGGGGCGAGGCACTGAAGCTTTCTTT. It translates to CASMGGGRGTEAFF.

The V and J genes are TRBV27 and TRBJ2-6; no definite D call. V shed 1 base and J shed 3 bases, with 1 base lying between them. Germline V gives CDR1 MNHEY, CDR2 SMNVEV (reference sequence). This CDR3 region has 13 residues. The CDR3 sequence: CASSLYGANVLTF. Written as DNA, the CDR3 is TGTGCCAGCAGTTTATATGGGGCCAACGTCCTGACTTTC. The full variable domain, rest sourced from reference TRBV27 and TRBJ2-6, is EAQVTQNPRYLITVTGKKLTVTCSQNMNHEYMSWYRQDPGLGLRQIYYSMNVEVTDKGDVPEGYKVSRKEKRNFPLILESPSPNQTSLYFCASSLYGANVLTFGAGSRLTVL.

The chain combines TRBV30 with TRBJ2-1; TRBD2 matches 10 bases. In germline, CDR1 is GTSNPN, CDR2 SVGIG (reference sequence). There are 15 residues in the CDR3. J was trimmed by 9 bases and V by 0 bases; bases with no gene match: 8. CDR3 region: CAWSVGAGGEGEQFF. The CDR3 nucleotides are TGTGCCTGGAGTGTGGGAGCGGGGGGGGAAGGTGAGCAGTTCTTC.

This rearrangement joins TRBV18 to TRBJ1-2; D uncertain. The CDR3 loop spans 13 amino acids. V was trimmed by 0 bases and J by 7 bases, leaving 9 bases between them. Germline values: CDR1 KGHSH, CDR2 LQKENI. CDR3 region: CASSPPVGIGYTF. In DNA form, the CDR3 reads TGTGCCAGCTCACCACCGGTAGGGATTGGCTACACCTTC. Drawing the rest from reference TRBV18 and TRBJ1-2, the complete variable domain is NAGVMQNPRHLVRRRGQEARLRCSPMKGHSHVYWYRQLPEEGLKFMVYLQKENIIDESGMPKERFSAEFPKEGPSILRIQQVVRGDSAAYFCASSPPVGIGYTFGSGTRLTVV.

This chain links TRBV5-4 with TRBJ1-1; 9 bases fit TRBD1. V lost 2 bases, J lost 7 bases, and 6 bases stayed unmatched. This CDR3 is built from 14 residues. CDR1 is SGHNT and CDR2 is YYREEE in the germline V gene (reference sequence). CDR3 residues: CASSFPPGQGEAFF. The CDR3, as DNA: TGTGCCAGCAGCTTCCCCCCGGGACAGGGTGAAGCTTTCTTT.

This chain links TRBV24-1 with TRBJ2-7; D call uncertain. This CDR3 is 14 amino acids long. Trimming cost V 4 bases and J 9 bases, with 18 bases left between them. Germline-derived CDR1 and CDR2 are KGHDR and SFDVKD. The CDR3: CATSEGTGLYTQYF. CDR3 bases: TGTGCCACCAGTGAGGGAACCGGTCTATATACGCAGTACTTC.

This chain joins TRBV6-6 and TRBJ2-2; perhaps TRBD2 as D (6 bases). The CDR3 has 15 residues. CDR1 is MNHNY, CDR2 SVGAGI, per germline (reference sequence). Trimming cost V 7 bases and J 0 bases, with 12 bases left between them. Here the CDR3 DNA reads TGTGCCAGCACCCGGGACTCCGCGAACACCGGGGAGCTGTTTTTT. Encoded protein: CASTRDSANTGELFF.

In the case of this clone: The sample carries other DNA sequences with the same CDR3. The chain couples TRBV24-1 to TRBJ1-1; perhaps TRBD1 as D (5 bases). CDR1 is KGHDR and CDR2 is SFDVKD in the germline V gene. Trimming cost V 3 bases and J 1 base, with 5 bases left between them. The CDR3 totals 13 residues. The CDR3 DNA reads TGTGCCACCAGTGATGGGGCGAACACTGAAGCTTTCTTT. Residues: CATSDGANTEAFF.

V and J are TRBV19 and TRBJ2-3; no clear D. CDR1 LNHDA and CDR2 SQIVND come from the germline V gene (reference sequence). This CDR3 has 13 amino acids. Trimming took off 3 bases at V and 2 bases at J, with 6 bases between the two ends. CDR3 DNA: TGTGCCAGTAGTATTTATGTCACAGATACGCAGTATTTT. Protein: CASSIYVTDTQYF.

This clone was recorded a few times. This rearrangement joins TRBV2 to TRBJ2-7; TRBD1 matches 7 bases. The CDR3 contains 16 residues. The germline gives CDR1 SNHLY, CDR2 FYNNEI. With V trimmed by 7 bases and J by 2 bases, 14 bases remained unmatched. CDR3 nucleotides: TGTGCCAGCATGCGCCCTGACAGGGCTACCGCCTACGAGCAGTACTTC. Amino acid sequence: CASMRPDRATAYEQYF.

The V call is TRBV14, the J call TRBJ2-3, with D unclear. The CDR3 runs 12 residues. Trimming removed 6 bases from V and 6 bases from J, with 10 bases in between. The germline V gene has CDR1 SGHDN and CDR2 FVKESK. This CDR3 reads CASRNFGDTQYF. CDR3 DNA: TGTGCCAGCAGGAATTTCGGGGATACGCAGTATTTT.

This clone has a handful of counts. The chain joins TRBV7-2 to TRBJ2-3, with 9 nucleotides matching TRBD2. The V gene's germline CDR1 is SGHTA and CDR2 FQGNSA. The V and J ends lost 4 bases and 4 bases, in that order; junction bases with no gene match: 9. The CDR3 totals 16 residues. The CDR3 nucleotides are TGTGCCAGCAGCTCCTTCCCGCGGGGGGGGGCAGATACGCAGTATTTT. Its protein product is CASSSFPRGGADTQYF.

This clone occurred once. This chain joins TRBV5-1 and TRBJ2-7; 9 bases align to TRBD2. Germline V gene data show CDR1 as SGHRS and CDR2 as YFSETQ. The V and J ends lost 0 bases and 1 base, in that order; junction bases with no gene match: 5. This CDR3 is 16 amino acids long. The DNA for the CDR3 is TGCGCCAGCAGCTTGGATATAGCGGGAGCGTCCTACGAGCAGTACTTC. This encodes CASSLDIAGASYEQYF.

Note on this clone: Other DNA sequences in the sample encode the same CDR3. V usage is TRBV6-5 and J usage is TRBJ1-3, with D maybe TRBD1 (5 bases). V lost 2 bases and J lost 1, with 6 bases in between. The CDR3 has 14 residues. CDR1 is MNHEY, CDR2 SVGAGI, per germline. Here the CDR3 reads CASSYGGSGNTIYF. Written as DNA, the CDR3 is TGTGCCAGCAGTTACGGGGGGTCTGGAAACACCATATATTTT.

The genes are TRBV6-2 or TRBV6-3 and TRBJ1-2, with TRBD1 matching over 7 bases. The CDR3 runs to 14 residues. CDR1 is MNHEY, CDR2 SVGEGT, per germline. The ends lost 2 bases at V and 8 bases at J; junction bases unmatched: 8. CDR3 sequence reads: CASSYHEGAGGYTF. CDR3 DNA sequence: TGTGCCAGCAGTTACCACGAGGGGGCCGGCGGCTACACCTTC.

The J gene is TRBJ2-4, the V gene TRBV14; D call uncertain. Germline V gives CDR1 SGHDN, CDR2 FVKESK. Trimming cost V 3 bases and J 0 bases, with 12 bases left between them. This CDR3 comprises 16 residues. For the CDR3, the DNA is TGTGCCAGCAGCCAGGTCCTTACTCTAGCCAAAAACATTCAGTACTTC. Residues: CASSQVLTLAKNIQYF.

The rearrangement joins TRBV4-3 to TRBJ1-1, with unresolved D. Trimming shortened V by 0 bases and J by 1 base, and 6 bases separated the two germline ends. The CDR3 consists of 14 residues. Germline V gene lookup returns CDR1 LGHNA and CDR2 YSLEER. The CDR3 reads CASSQERANTEAFF. The CDR3 DNA reads as TGCGCCAGCAGCCAAGAACGGGCGAACACTGAAGCTTTCTTT.

This clone was found once. J is TRBJ1-4 and V is TRBV18, with D possibly being TRBD1 (6 bases). In germline, CDR1 is KGHSH, CDR2 LQKENI. Trimming shortened V by 6 bases and J by 0 bases, and 17 bases separated the two germline ends. This CDR3 region has 17 residues. The CDR3 nucleotides read TGTGCCAGCTCCCCCCGACAGGCGACCTCAACTAATGAAAAACTGTTTTTT. Its protein is CASSPRQATSTNEKLFF.